Each of the 32 T cell receptor beta chains below was sequenced from the same sample in a study of graft-versus-host responses after intestinal transplantation. Repertoires were generated with immunoSEQ multiplex PCR, while TCRdb's copy carries only in-frame clones and drops some. The repertoire holds 140,000 or so clones, around 90% seen once, with approximately 0.2% in the top ten. Antigen specificity for these receptors is unknown. The material sequenced was unstimulated CD4+ T cells sorted from spleen or lymph node cells, taken before intestinal transplant. The receptors derive from a human donor who received an intestinal transplant.

The chain joins TRBV18 to TRBJ2-5, with 8 bases that match TRBD2. There are 14 residues in the CDR3. Germline values: CDR1 KGHSH, CDR2 LQKENI. V lost 7 bases, J lost 2 bases, and 6 bases stayed unmatched. CDR3 residues: CASFSGIRQETQYF. CDR3 sequence (DNA): TGTGCCAGCTTTAGCGGGATAAGGCAAGAGACCCAGTACTTC.

The gene calls are TRBV15 and TRBJ1-1, with TRBD1 as a possible D gene (5 bases). Looked up from germline, CDR1 is LNHNV and CDR2 is YYDKDF (reference sequence). CDR3 length equals 15 residues. V was cut by 4 bases and J by 0 bases, with 12 bases left in between. CDR3 bases: TGTGCCACCAGCACCGGGAGACAGATGAACACTGAAGCTTTCTTT. Translating it yields CATSTGRQMNTEAFF.

This clone was found a few times. The gene calls are TRBV7-3 and TRBJ2-7, with no clear D. Germline V gene lookup returns CDR1 SGHTA and CDR2 FQGTGA. There are 13 residues in the CDR3. The germline V and J ends were trimmed by 0 bases and 1 base, with 4 bases remaining between them. CDR3: CASSLTDSYEQYF. In DNA form, the CDR3 reads TGTGCCAGCAGCTTAACAGATTCCTACGAGCAGTACTTC.

The chain has TRBV27 and TRBJ2-1; D gene unclear. Germline V lookup: CDR1 MNHEY, CDR2 SMNVEV (reference sequence). V was trimmed by 5 bases and J by 10 bases, leaving 15 bases between them. The CDR3 loop spans 13 amino acids. CDR3 residues: CASSPRAQSEQFF. The CDR3 DNA reads as TGTGCCAGCAGTCCCCGGGCCCAATCCGAGCAGTTCTTC.

The chain recombines TRBV5-1 with TRBJ2-1, with 7 bases fitting TRBD2. The CDR3 loop spans 13 amino acids. CDR1 and CDR2 (germline): SGHRS, YFSETQ. V shed 4 bases and J 8 bases; nucleotides not matched to a gene: 6. The CDR3 here is CASSLSGTDEQFF. Here the CDR3 DNA reads TGCGCCAGCAGCCTCAGCGGGACGGATGAGCAGTTCTTC. Complete variable domain (other parts from reference TRBV5-1 and TRBJ2-1): KAGVTQTPRYLIKTRGQQVTLSCSPISGHRSVSWYQQTPGQGLQFLFEYFSETQRNKGNFPGRFSGRQFSNSRSEMNVSTLELGDSALYLCASSLSGTDEQFFGPGTRLTVL.

The chain uses TRBV25-1 and TRBJ2-7, with D perhaps matching TRBD2 (6 bases). From germline, CDR1 is MGHDK and CDR2 SYGVNS. Trimming took 1 base from V and 1 from J, leaving 8 bases between them. The CDR3 covers 14 residues. CDR3 in amino acids: CASSEWRDSYEQYF. Here the CDR3 DNA reads TGTGCCAGCAGTGAATGGAGGGATTCCTACGAGCAGTACTTC.

With respect to this clone: This CDR3 is also generated by other DNA sequences in the sample. This sequence joins TRBV28 and TRBJ2-7; no reliable D call. Germline-derived CDR1 and CDR2 are MDHEN and SYDVKM. CDR3 size: 12 residues. Trimming shortened V by 3 bases and J by 2 bases, and 5 bases separated the two germline ends. The CDR3 loop is CASSFGAYEQYF. The CDR3 DNA reads as TGTGCCAGCAGTTTTGGTGCCTACGAGCAGTACTTC.

V gene TRBV6-1 combines with J gene TRBJ1-4, with D hard to call. Per the germline V gene, CDR1 is MNHNS and CDR2 is SASEGT. With 2 bases removed from V and 0 bases from J, the gap between germline ends came to 10 bases. This CDR3 region has 16 residues. CDR3 loop: CASSEIEVATNEKLFF. In DNA form, the CDR3 reads TGTGCCAGCAGTGAAATCGAGGTTGCAACTAATGAAAAACTGTTTTTT.

Only one count was recorded for this clone. The CDR3 DNA sequence: TGTGCCACCAGCAGAGATTGGTCTGGCGATGAGCAGTTCTTC. This codes for CATSRDWSGDEQFF. This chain uses TRBV15 with TRBJ2-1, with D hard to call. Germline V CDR1 and CDR2: LNHNV, YYDKDF (reference sequence). CDR3 length: 14 residues. Trimming removed 0 bases from V and 8 bases from J, with 11 bases in between.

The chain combines TRBV10-2 with TRBJ1-5; D not certain. The CDR3 spans 13 residues. V lost 3 bases, J lost 3 bases, and 6 bases lay in between. CDR1 WSHSY and CDR2 SAAADI come from the germline V gene. In DNA form, the CDR3 reads TGCGCCAGCAGTGATGTAGCCAATCAGCCCCAGCATTTT. Its translation: CASSDVANQPQHF.

As for this clone: At the DNA level, this CDR3 is encoded by other sequences in the same sample as well. The V gene is TRBV5-1, the J gene TRBJ1-3; the D is unclear. Germline assignment: CDR1 SGHRS and CDR2 YFSETQ. Trimming took 0 bases from V and 4 from J, leaving 5 bases between them. The CDR3 has 13 amino acids. The CDR3 loop is CASSLDSGNTIYF. CDR3 DNA: TGCGCCAGCAGCTTGGACTCCGGAAACACCATATATTTT.

This rearrangement joins TRBV19 to TRBJ2-2, with D possibly TRBD2 on 7 matching bases. Trimming removed 2 bases from V and 0 bases from J, with 16 bases in between. The CDR3 contains 18 residues. Looked up from germline, CDR1 is LNHDA and CDR2 is SQIVND (reference sequence). The CDR3 DNA reads TGTGCCAGTAGTATACGGGGAGGGGACACCGCGAACACCGGGGAGCTGTTTTTT. Its translation: CASSIRGGDTANTGELFF. The full variable domain, its missing parts supplied by reference TRBV19 and TRBJ2-2, is DGGITQSPKYLFRKEGQNVTLSCEQNLNHDAMYWYRQDPGQGLRLIYYSQIVNDFQKGDIAEGYSVSREKKESFPLTVTSAQKNPTAFYLCASSIRGGDTANTGELFFGEGSRLTVL.

V gene TRBV30 combines with J gene TRBJ1-4, with 7 bases matching TRBD1. This CDR3 is 14 amino acids long. The germline gives CDR1 GTSNPN, CDR2 SVGIG (reference sequence). Trimming at V came to 2 bases and at J to 7 bases, leaving 7 bases not matched to a gene. As DNA, the CDR3 is TGTGCCTGGAGTATAAGCAGGGGGTTTGAAAAACTGTTTTTT. Translating gives CAWSISRGFEKLFF.

This clone was seen once. The chain has TRBV5-6 and TRBJ2-7, with TRBD1 identical over 9 bases. Per germline, CDR1 SGHDT and CDR2 YYEEEE. Trimming took 4 bases from V and 5 from J; bases not matched to a gene: 4. The CDR3 totals 13 residues. The CDR3: CASSGRQGDEQYF. Here the CDR3 DNA reads TGTGCCAGCAGCGGACGACAGGGGGACGAGCAGTACTTC. Complete variable domain (other parts from reference TRBV5-6 and TRBJ2-7): DAGVTQSPTHLIKTRGQQVTLRCSPKSGHDTVSWYQQALGQGPQFIFQYYEEEERQRGNFPDRFSGHQFPNYSSELNVNALLLGDSALYLCASSGRQGDEQYFGPGTRLTVT.

The V call is TRBV7-2, the J call TRBJ2-3; D ambiguous. V dropped 5 bases and J dropped 4 bases, with 19 bases sitting between them. The CDR3 is made up of 16 amino acids. The V gene's germline CDR1 is SGHTA and CDR2 FQGNSA. The CDR3: CASSLRPPRAPDTQYF. DNA for the CDR3: TGTGCCAGCAGCCTGCGACCCCCCCGGGCCCCAGATACGCAGTATTTT.

The chain couples TRBV6-5 to TRBJ1-2; 7 bases map to TRBD1. Germline trimming cut 7 bases from V and 3 bases from J; bases unmatched to any gene: 8. The CDR3 extends over 14 amino acids. Germline V gene data show CDR1 as MNHEY and CDR2 as SVGAGI. CDR3 DNA: TGTGCCAGCAATCTCACAGGGGAAGACTATGGCTACACCTTC. Translation gives CASNLTGEDYGYTF.

This clone was counted between two and nine times. The chain employs TRBV7-2 and TRBJ2-7; 9 bases are a match to TRBD1. J was trimmed by 3 bases and V by 5 bases; bases with no gene match: 8. This CDR3 has 15 amino acids. Germline assignment: CDR1 SGHTA and CDR2 FQGNSA. CDR3 sequence: CASSLEPGQGYEQYF. The CDR3 coding sequence is TGTGCCAGCAGCCTAGAGCCGGGACAGGGCTACGAGCAGTACTTC.

The chain has TRBV4-1 and TRBJ2-5; possible D gene TRBD2, 7 bases. Deletions cut 5 bases from V and 3 bases from J, with 19 bases between. The CDR3 is 16 amino acids. Germline CDR1 MGHRA, CDR2 YSYEKL. CDR3 protein: CASSYRGGIVKETQYF. CDR3 in DNA: TGCGCCAGCAGCTATAGGGGGGGAATAGTCAAAGAGACCCAGTACTTC.

This clone has just one count. The chain carries TRBV28 and TRBJ2-2; 8 bases are shared with TRBD1. V shed 5 bases, J shed 8 bases, and the junction held 4 bases outside the gene matches. The CDR3 runs 13 residues. Looked up from germline, CDR1 is MDHEN and CDR2 is SYDVKM. The CDR3, as DNA: TGTGCCAGCAGTCCCGGACAGGGTGGGGAGCTGTTTTTT. The encoded protein is CASSPGQGGELFF.

The chain couples TRBV11-2 to TRBJ2-1; no reliable D call. The germline V and J ends were trimmed by 1 base and 1 base, with 5 bases remaining between them. The CDR3 contains 14 residues. From germline, CDR1 is SGHAT and CDR2 FQNNGV. The CDR3 sequence is CASSLVGSYNEQFF. DNA of the CDR3: TGTGCCAGCAGCTTAGTCGGTTCCTACAATGAGCAGTTCTTC.

V usage is TRBV7-9 and J usage is TRBJ2-7; either TRBD1 or TRBD2 may fit D (6 bases each). Germline V CDR1 and CDR2: SEHNR, FQNEAQ (reference sequence). The CDR3 spans 18 residues. The ends were cut back, 6 bases at V and 4 bases at J, with 28 bases in the middle. CDR3 bases: TGTGCCAGCAGGAGCTTAGGCGGAGAATTGGGGGCGGGGTACGAGCAGTACTTC. This translates into CASRSLGGELGAGYEQYF.

This clone was detected only once. This sequence joins TRBV4-3 and TRBJ2-1; 13 bases agree with TRBD2. CDR1 is LGHNA, CDR2 YSLEER, per germline. This CDR3 is built from 16 residues. V lost 4 bases to trimming and J lost 9 bases; unmatched junction nucleotides: 9. CDR3 in DNA: TGCGCCAGCAGCCGAAGACTAGCGGGAGGTATGGGTGAGCAGTTCTTC. Translation: CASSRRLAGGMGEQFF.

This chain uses TRBV7-8 with TRBJ1-6; 7 positions agree with TRBD1. The CDR3 contains 18 residues. With 5 bases clipped from V and 0 bases from J, the junction kept 10 bases outside the gene matches. Germline V CDR1 and CDR2: SGHVS, FQNEAQ. CDR3 amino acids: CASSQGGRASSYNSPLHF. The CDR3 region has the DNA TGTGCCAGCAGCCAGGGGGGCAGGGCGAGCTCCTATAATTCACCCCTCCACTTT.

The CDR3 region has the DNA TGTGCCAGCACTCGACCGGGTCGGGCTGAAGCTTTCTTT. This codes for CASTRPGRAEAFF. The rearrangement links TRBV6-5 to TRBJ1-1, with no clear D. Germline values: CDR1 MNHEY, CDR2 SVGAGI. Trimming shortened V by 7 bases and J by 6 bases, and 15 bases separated the two germline ends. There are 13 residues in the CDR3.

The chain uses TRBV5-1 and TRBJ1-2; a possible D gene is TRBD1 (6 bases). The CDR3 is 14 residues long. With 2 bases removed from V and 4 bases from J, the gap between germline ends came to 12 bases. Germline CDR1 SGHRS, CDR2 YFSETQ. Written as DNA, the CDR3 is TGCGCCAGCAGCTTCAACGGGGGCGGCTATGGCTACACCTTC. Its translation: CASSFNGGGYGYTF.

The chain has TRBV12-5 and TRBJ1-1; no clear D gene. Trimming took off 6 bases at V and 0 bases at J, with 8 bases between the two ends. This CDR3 is 13 amino acids long. CDR1 is LGHNT, CDR2 FRNRAP, per germline. The chain's CDR3 is CASGPGMNTEAFF. The CDR3 nucleotides are TGTGCTAGTGGACCCGGCATGAACACTGAAGCTTTCTTT.

The CDR3 reads CASSPTIAKNIQYF. The CDR3, as DNA: TGTGCCAGCAGCCCCACAATAGCCAAAAACATTCAGTACTTC. The chain employs TRBV28 and TRBJ2-4; D is undetermined. From germline, CDR1 is MDHEN and CDR2 SYDVKM. CDR3 size: 14 residues. V was cut by 6 bases and J by 0 bases, with 9 bases left in between.

The chain carries TRBV9 and TRBJ2-7, with 11 bases fitting TRBD2. The germline V gene has CDR1 SGDLS and CDR2 YYNGEE. With V trimmed by 0 bases and J by 7 bases, 9 bases remained unmatched. The CDR3 length is 16 residues. The CDR3 nucleotides read TGTGCCAGCAGCGTAGATTTAGCGGGAGGGCCGAGGGAGCAGTACTTC. Its protein product is CASSVDLAGGPREQYF.

V is TRBV28 and J is TRBJ2-7; D is tentatively TRBD1 or TRBD2 (5 bases each). The germline V gene encodes CDR1 MDHEN and CDR2 SYDVKM. The V gene lost 10 bases and the J gene lost 0 bases, with 16 bases spanning the gap. This CDR3 is 14 amino acids long. CDR3 loop: CATGERQGSYEQYF. The CDR3 DNA reads TGTGCCACCGGGGAACGGCAGGGCTCCTACGAGCAGTACTTC.

The rearrangement uses TRBV6-6 and TRBJ1-2; D gene unclear. This CDR3 has 11 residues. Germline V lookup: CDR1 MNHNY, CDR2 SVGAGI (reference sequence). Trimming pared 6 bases from V and 2 bases from J, leaving 4 bases between. CDR3 region: CASRGNYGYTF. DNA of the CDR3: TGTGCCAGCAGGGGGAACTATGGCTACACCTTC.

J is TRBJ1-2 and V is TRBV30, with 10 bases fitting TRBD1. V dropped 1 base and J dropped 4; count of bases not matched to a gene: 3. The CDR3 has 14 amino acids. The germline gives CDR1 GTSNPN, CDR2 SVGIG (reference sequence). The CDR3 spells CAWSGTGGGYGYTF. CDR3 coding DNA: TGTGCCTGGAGTGGGACAGGGGGAGGCTATGGCTACACCTTC.

The chain is built from TRBV4-1 and TRBJ2-1; 7 positions agree with TRBD2. Germline V gene sequence: CDR1 MGHRA, CDR2 YSYEKL. This CDR3 is 15 amino acids long. V trimming: 8 bases; J trimming: 4 bases; junction bases outside the gene matches: 11. CDR3 nucleotides: TGCGCCAGCCAGCTGGGGCTAGCGGCTTACAATGAGCAGTTCTTC. Residues: CASQLGLAAYNEQFF.